Following are 26 T cell receptor beta chains from one sample sequenced in a study of Ad26.COV2.S vaccination and SARS-CoV-2 variants. The repertoire was sequenced with immunoSEQ multiplex PCR; TCRdb's copy has only in-frame clones and lacks some. The repertoire holds about 94,000 clones, with roughly 85% as singletons. Specimen: peripheral blood, collected after recovery from COVID-19. Source of these receptors: a human donor who had recovered from COVID-19.

The gene calls are TRBV11-2 and TRBJ2-7; TRBD2 matches 10 bases. Trimming took 4 bases from V and 4 from J; bases not matched to a gene: 10. Per the germline V gene, CDR1 is SGHAT and CDR2 is FQNNGV. The CDR3 extends over 16 amino acids. In DNA, the CDR3 is TGTGCCAGCAGCTGGGCAGGGGCTAGCGGGAGTTACGAGCAGTACTTC. The encoded protein is CASSWAGASGSYEQYF.

The chain uses TRBV19 and TRBJ2-7, with D possibly being TRBD1 (5 bases). The germline gives CDR1 LNHDA, CDR2 SQIVND (reference sequence). Trimming pared 2 bases from V and 6 bases from J, leaving 14 bases between. The CDR3 consists of 14 residues. The CDR3, as DNA: TGTGCCAGTAGTATAACACAGGCCATCGGCGAGCAGTACTTC. This encodes CASSITQAIGEQYF.

The table lists this clone with many counts. The chain recombines TRBV7-9 with TRBJ2-1, with D possibly TRBD2 on 6 matching bases. The CDR3 spans 15 residues. The V end was cut by 5 bases, the J end by 2 bases, with 13 bases between. The V gene's germline CDR1 is SEHNR and CDR2 FQNEAQ (reference sequence). The CDR3 loop is CASSRGTPPYNEQFF. The CDR3 nucleotides are TGTGCCAGCAGCCGGGGGACTCCCCCCTACAATGAGCAGTTCTTC.

This clone appeared once. The chain has TRBV9 and TRBJ2-1; D not certain. Germline CDR1 SGDLS, CDR2 YYNGEE. Trimming cost V 3 bases and J 0 bases, with 7 bases left between them. There are 14 residues in the CDR3. CDR3 in amino acids: CASSGLRSYNEQFF. In nucleotides, the CDR3 is TGTGCCAGCAGCGGACTGCGCTCCTACAATGAGCAGTTCTTC.

The rearrangement joins TRBV27 to TRBJ1-4, with a possible D match to TRBD1 (6 bases). The V gene lost 5 bases and the J gene lost 0 bases, with 16 bases spanning the gap. Germline assignment: CDR1 MNHEY and CDR2 SMNVEV (reference sequence). CDR3 length: 17 residues. CDR3 sequence: CASSSAGATPTNEKLFF. The CDR3 DNA is TGTGCCAGCAGTAGTGCGGGGGCCACCCCAACTAATGAAAAACTGTTTTTT.

The V call is TRBV28, the J call TRBJ1-5, with D uncertain. The CDR3 runs to 11 residues. Germline V lookup: CDR1 MDHEN, CDR2 SYDVKM. The V and J ends lost 5 bases and 6 bases respectively, with 5 bases between them. The CDR3 sequence is CASSGSQPQHF. In nucleotides, the CDR3 is TGTGCCAGCAGTGGCAGTCAGCCCCAGCATTTT.

The DNA of the CDR3 is TGCGCCAGCAGCCAAGACCCGGGACTATGGGAGACCCAGTACTTC. Its translation: CASSQDPGLWETQYF. The chain couples TRBV4-1 to TRBJ2-5; 7 bases are shared with TRBD2. Germline CDR1 reads MGHRA; CDR2 reads YSYEKL. After removal of 0 bases from V and 5 bases from J, the junction contained 6 bases not matched to a gene. This CDR3 comprises 15 residues.

This chain uses TRBV18 with TRBJ1-2; TRBD1 aligns across 7 bases. V was pared by 5 bases and J by 6 bases, with 9 bases of the junction left unmatched. Germline-derived CDR1 and CDR2 are KGHSH and LQKENI. The length of the CDR3 is 14 residues. Here the CDR3 reads CASSERKGADGYTF. In nucleotides, the CDR3 is TGTGCCAGCTCAGAGCGCAAGGGGGCGGATGGCTACACCTTC. The full variable domain, completed using reference TRBV18 and TRBJ1-2, is NAGVMQNPRHLVRRRGQEARLRCSPMKGHSHVYWYRQLPEEGLKFMVYLQKENIIDESGMPKERFSAEFPKEGPSILRIQQVVRGDSAAYFCASSERKGADGYTFGSGTRLTVV.

The chain is built from TRBV15 and TRBJ2-1; a weak D match, TRBD2 (7 bases). Germline V gene data show CDR1 as LNHNV and CDR2 as YYDKDF (reference sequence). Trimming removed 0 bases from V and 8 bases from J, with 17 bases in between. This CDR3 has 16 residues. CDR3 loop: CATSRDRGGLMDEQFF. Here the CDR3 DNA reads TGTGCCACCAGCAGAGATAGGGGGGGGCTTATGGATGAGCAGTTCTTC. The entire variable domain, with the rest obtained from reference TRBV15 and TRBJ2-1, is as follows: DAMVIQNPRYQVTQFGKPVTLSCSQTLNHNVMYWYQQKSSQAPKLLFHYYDKDFNNEADTPDNFQSRRPNTSFCFLDIRSPGLGDTAMYLCATSRDRGGLMDEQFFGPGTRLTVL.

The V gene is TRBV18, the J gene TRBJ2-2; 7 bases are shared with TRBD2. J was trimmed by 1 base and V by 3 bases; bases with no gene match: 2. The germline V gene has CDR1 KGHSH and CDR2 LQKENI. The CDR3 runs to 15 residues. The CDR3 spells CASSPLAENTGELFF. The CDR3 region has the DNA TGTGCCAGCTCACCCCTAGCGGAGAACACCGGGGAGCTGTTTTTT.

This rearrangement joins TRBV4-3 to TRBJ2-7, with D possibly being TRBD2 (5 bases). This CDR3 region has 15 residues. Germline CDR1 is LGHNA and CDR2 is YSLEER. V was clipped by 0 bases and J by 5 bases, with 14 bases between them. CDR3: CASSQDRILGDEQYF. The CDR3 nucleotides read TGCGCCAGCAGCCAAGATCGTATTTTGGGAGACGAGCAGTACTTC.

The genes are TRBV7-8 and TRBJ1-2, with 7 nucleotides matching TRBD1. Germline CDR1 is SGHVS and CDR2 is FQNEAQ. V lost 2 bases and J lost 6; bases outside the gene matches: 9. The CDR3 has 15 residues. The CDR3 region has the DNA TGTGCCAGCAGCTTATGGGCAGGGGGAATGGATGGCTACACCTTC. Residues: CASSLWAGGMDGYTF.

This rearrangement joins TRBV27 to TRBJ2-7; weak D call: TRBD2 (6 bases). CDR3 length: 15 amino acids. Trimming stripped 2 bases from V and 5 bases from J, with 16 bases between. Germline loops: CDR1 MNHEY, CDR2 SMNVEV (reference sequence). CDR3 sequence reads: CASSLSGGKMDEQYF. As DNA, the CDR3 is TGTGCCAGCAGTTTAAGCGGCGGGAAAATGGACGAGCAGTACTTC.

The chain joins TRBV11-2 to TRBJ2-7; D gene uncertain. The length of the CDR3 is 15 residues. The ends were cut back, 0 bases at V and 3 bases at J, with 12 bases in the middle. Looked up from germline, CDR1 is SGHAT and CDR2 is FQNNGV. The CDR3 region has the DNA TGTGCCAGCAGCTTAGAACTCCCCGATTACTACGAGCAGTACTTC. This encodes CASSLELPDYYEQYF.

This sequence joins TRBV6-2 or TRBV6-3 and TRBJ2-1, with unresolved D. Germline CDR1 and CDR2: MNHEY and SVGEGT. The germline V and J ends were trimmed by 0 bases and 3 bases, with 6 bases remaining between them. This CDR3 is built from 14 residues. The CDR3 bases are TGTGCCAGCAGTTACTCGAGTTACTACAATGAGCAGTTCTTC. This sequence encodes CASSYSSYYNEQFF.

The chain is built from TRBV7-8 and TRBJ2-4; 8 bases map to TRBD2. Germline V lookup: CDR1 SGHVS, CDR2 FQNEAQ. Germline trimming cut 4 bases from V and 8 bases from J; bases unmatched to any gene: 16. The CDR3 length is 17 residues. For the CDR3, the DNA is TGTGCCAGCAGCTCCCCGGGAGGGCCAACCCCTGGGGACATTCAGTACTTC. Translated, it gives CASSSPGGPTPGDIQYF.

This chain joins TRBV5-1 and TRBJ2-7; D is possibly TRBD1 (6 bases). CDR3 length: 15 residues. Trimming stripped 5 bases from V and 5 bases from J, with 20 bases between. Germline values: CDR1 SGHRS, CDR2 YFSETQ. CDR3 residues: CASSRRAGENHEQYF. CDR3 coding DNA: TGCGCCAGCAGTCGGCGGGCAGGGGAAAATCACGAGCAGTACTTC.

The chain carries TRBV4-2 and TRBJ2-7, with D perhaps matching TRBD1 or TRBD2 (5 bases each). This CDR3 is built from 15 residues. In germline, CDR1 is LGHNA, CDR2 YNFKEQ. V was shortened by 4 bases and J by 2 bases, with 15 bases between the two germline ends. Here the CDR3 DNA reads TGTGCCAGCAGCCTCGAGGGGCGGAGTACCTACGAGCAGTACTTC. Protein: CASSLEGRSTYEQYF.

V usage is TRBV27 and J usage is TRBJ2-1; D is tentatively TRBD1 or TRBD2 (5 bases each). Trimming shortened V by 0 bases and J by 15 bases, and 30 bases separated the two germline ends. The CDR3 loop spans 18 amino acids. Looked up from germline, CDR1 is MNHEY and CDR2 is SMNVEV (reference sequence). CDR3: CASSLSASVWGRVSPLFF. The DNA for the CDR3 is TGTGCCAGCAGTTTATCGGCAAGCGTGTGGGGGAGAGTTAGTCCGCTGTTCTTC.

The J gene is TRBJ2-3, the V gene TRBV28; 9 bases agree with TRBD1. The CDR3 runs 15 residues. V gave up 6 bases and J gave up 4 bases; unmatched junction bases: 8. Germline CDR1 and CDR2: MDHEN and SYDVKM. The CDR3, as DNA: TGTGCCAGCAGCCATGACAGGGGGAGGGCAGATACGCAGTATTTT. Protein sequence: CASSHDRGRADTQYF. Using reference TRBV28 and TRBJ2-3 for the parts outside the CDR3, the full variable domain is DVKVTQSSRYLVKRTGEKVFLECVQDMDHENMFWYRQDPGLGLRLIYFSYDVKMKEKGDIPEGYSVSREKKERFSLILESASTNQTSMYLCASSHDRGRADTQYFGPGTRLTVL.

Points on this clone: Other DNA sequences within the sample encode an identical CDR3. The chain uses TRBV6-5 and TRBJ2-7; D is uncertain. The CDR3 loop spans 13 amino acids. V shed 2 bases and J shed 2 bases, with 7 bases lying between them. Looked up from germline, CDR1 is MNHEY and CDR2 is SVGAGI. The CDR3 DNA reads as TGTGCCAGCAGTTACGGATTGACCTACGAGCAGTACTTC. As protein: CASSYGLTYEQYF.

The chain employs TRBV6-2 or TRBV6-3 and TRBJ2-3; the match to TRBD2 covers 10 bases. The junction had 7 bases not matched to a gene; V was cut back by 5 bases and J by 2 bases. This CDR3 contains 16 residues. The germline CDR1 and CDR2 sequences are MNHEY and SVGEGT. The CDR3, as DNA: TGTGCCAGCAGTCGAATAGCGGGAGGACCCACAGATACGCAGTATTTT. Its translation is CASSRIAGGPTDTQYF.

This clone was seen a single time. This chain joins TRBV4-2 and TRBJ2-7; D may correspond to TRBD1 or TRBD2 (5 bases each). V was cut by 0 bases and J by 3 bases, with 15 bases left in between. The CDR3 contains 16 residues. Germline V lookup: CDR1 LGHNA, CDR2 YNFKEQ. The CDR3 bases are TGTGCCAGCAGCCAAGATACCGGGACCCATATCTACGAGCAGTACTTC. Translated: CASSQDTGTHIYEQYF.

The chain recombines TRBV29-1 with TRBJ1-2; 7 bases are shared with TRBD1. The ends lost 3 bases at V and 8 bases at J; junction bases unmatched: 12. This CDR3 is built from 14 residues. Germline lookup yields CDR1 SQVTM and CDR2 ANQGSEA. DNA of the CDR3: TGCAGCGTTGACGACAGGGATCGACCTGAGGGCTACACCTTC. Its protein product is CSVDDRDRPEGYTF.

This chain links TRBV19 with TRBJ2-1; D is unresolved. Germline V lookup: CDR1 LNHDA, CDR2 SQIVND (reference sequence). V was shortened by 3 bases and J by 8 bases, with 11 bases between the two germline ends. There are 13 residues in the CDR3. The CDR3 loop is CASSMTLLHEQFF. As DNA, the CDR3 is TGTGCCAGTAGTATGACCCTTCTCCATGAGCAGTTCTTC.

The genes are TRBV5-8 and TRBJ1-2; 7 nucleotides line up with TRBD1. The V segment lost 1 base and the J segment 5 bases; nucleotides outside the gene matches: 5. The CDR3 totals 14 residues. Per the germline V gene, CDR1 is SGHTS and CDR2 is YDEGEE. Written as DNA, the CDR3 is TGTGCCAGCAGCTTGCGGACAGGAGGTTATGGCTACACCTTC. Translation gives CASSLRTGGYGYTF.